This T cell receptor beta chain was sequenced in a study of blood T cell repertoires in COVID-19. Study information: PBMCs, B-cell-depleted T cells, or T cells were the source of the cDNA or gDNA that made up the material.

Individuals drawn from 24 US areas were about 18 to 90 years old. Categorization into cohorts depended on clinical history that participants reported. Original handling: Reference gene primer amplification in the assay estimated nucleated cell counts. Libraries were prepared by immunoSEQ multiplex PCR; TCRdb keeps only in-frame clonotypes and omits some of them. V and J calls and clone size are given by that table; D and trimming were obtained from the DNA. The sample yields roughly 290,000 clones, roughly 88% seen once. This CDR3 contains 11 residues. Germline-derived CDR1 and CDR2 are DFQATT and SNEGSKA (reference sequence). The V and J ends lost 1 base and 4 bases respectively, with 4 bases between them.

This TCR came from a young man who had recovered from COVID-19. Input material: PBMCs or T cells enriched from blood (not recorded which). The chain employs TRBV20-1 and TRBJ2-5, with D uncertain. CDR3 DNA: TGCAGTGCTAGAGTCCTAGAGACCCAGTACTTC. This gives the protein CSARVLETQYF.